Presented here are 5 T cell receptor beta chains from one specimen sequenced in a study of cytomegalovirus exposure and HLA in healthy donors. The primer mix had 60 Vbeta and 13 Jbeta primers. Profiled with immunoSEQ multiplex PCR; TCRdb holds only in-frame clones, not every one. Found here are roughly 140,000 clones, under 85% of them singletons; the top ten hold roughly 6.3%. Sequencing was carried out using PBMCs. The receptors stem from a woman between 40 and 55 years old in good health and CMV-seropositive.

This clone was counted between two and nine times. V is TRBV2 and J is TRBJ2-2; 12 bases fit TRBD1. V lost 4 bases, J lost 1 base, and 7 bases stayed unmatched. Germline V gene sequence: CDR1 SNHLY, CDR2 FYNNEI. The CDR3 totals 18 residues. CDR3 sequence (DNA): TGTGCCAGCAGTGGGGACAGGGGGCGCGGGGGGAACACCGGGGAGCTGTTTTTT. This encodes CASSGDRGRGGNTGELFF.

This rearrangement joins TRBV10-2 to TRBJ2-1, with TRBD1 matching over 7 bases. V lost 6 bases, J lost 2 bases, and 7 bases stayed unmatched. Looked up from germline, CDR1 is WSHSY and CDR2 is SAAADI. The CDR3 contains 15 residues. In DNA, the CDR3 is TGCGCCAGCAGCCAGACAGGGTGGCCCTACAATGAGCAGTTCTTC. It is translated as CASSQTGWPYNEQFF.

The table lists this clone with a few counts. The chain recombines TRBV25-1 with TRBJ1-1; possibly TRBD1 for D (5 bases). V was cut by 8 bases and J by 7 bases, with 17 bases left in between. In germline, CDR1 is MGHDK, CDR2 SYGVNS. The CDR3 extends over 13 amino acids. The CDR3 spells CASRKGPDSEAFF. For the CDR3, the DNA is TGTGCCAGCCGGAAAGGTCCCGACAGTGAAGCTTTCTTT.

The chain uses TRBV13 and TRBJ1-1, with D uncertain. The CDR3 length is 13 residues. V lost 1 base and J lost 4, with 7 bases in between. Germline V gene data show CDR1 as PRHDT and CDR2 as FYEKMQ (reference sequence). This chain's CDR3 is CASSLERSTEAFF. CDR3 DNA: TGTGCCAGCAGCTTAGAGAGAAGCACTGAAGCTTTCTTT.

The rearrangement uses TRBV10-3 and TRBJ2-5, with TRBD2 matching 8 bases. The CDR3 loop spans 14 amino acids. J gave up 4 bases and V 4 bases, and 5 bases lay outside the gene matches. The germline V gene has CDR1 ENHRY and CDR2 SYGVKD. In DNA, the CDR3 is TGTGCCATCAGTGTTACCAGCGGGGGAGAGACCCAGTACTTC. Its translation: CAISVTSGGETQYF.